These 14 T cell receptor beta chains were all obtained from the same sample, sequenced in a study of glioma-infiltrating T cells. Amplification of TCR alpha and beta CDR3 regions from RNA used iRepertoire nested multiplex PCR. TCRdb processed the multiplex PCR reads anew with MiXCR; each CDR3 protein has one entry. Among roughly 130,000 distinct CDR3 sequences listed, around 23% were seen once. Sample: glioma tissue, nonneoplastic brain tissue, or PBMCs (not recorded which). These receptors all come from a human donor with low-grade glioma or glioblastoma, undergoing nonglioma brain surgery, or in good health (not recorded which).

Comments on this clonotype: A clone one base away is much larger, so this may be a read error. The V and J genes are TRBV28 and TRBJ2-4; a weak D match, TRBD1 (6 bases). This CDR3 is built from 15 residues. Per the germline V gene, CDR1 is MDHEN and CDR2 is SYDVKM. The CDR3 coding sequence is TGTGCCAGCAGTTTACTAGCTGGGGGCAAAAACACTCAGTACTTC. It specifies CASSLLAGGKNTQYF. The full variable domain, with the rest looked up from reference TRBV28 and TRBJ2-4, is DVKVTQSSRYLVKRTGEKVFLECVQDMDHENMFWYRQDPGLGLRLIYFSYDVKMKEKGDIPEGYSVSREKKERFSLILESASTNQTSMYLCASSLLAGGKNTQYFGAGTRLSVL.

This clonotype was picked up many times. The chain carries TRBV20-1 and TRBJ1-1; a possible D gene is TRBD1 (5 bases). The length of the CDR3 is 15 residues. Germline CDR1 DFQATT, CDR2 SNEGSKA (reference sequence). Trimming shortened V by 6 bases and J by 1 base, and 18 bases separated the two germline ends. The CDR3 reads CSAHSAETGNTEAFF. DNA for the CDR3: TGCAGTGCCCACTCGGCCGAAACAGGGAACACTGAAGCTTTCTTT.

This clonotype showed up many times. One end of the junction is discordant with germline, which a read error may explain. The chain is built from TRBV27 and TRBJ1-5; no clear D. This CDR3 comprises 12 residues. From germline, CDR1 is MNHEY and CDR2 SMNVEV (reference sequence). CDR3: CTSSSGNQPQHF. The CDR3, as DNA: TGTACCAGCAGCTCAGGAAATCAGCCCCAGCATTTT.

This clonotype was observed at least ten times. The chain joins TRBV27 to TRBJ2-3; the match to TRBD2 covers 9 bases. The germline V gene has CDR1 MNHEY and CDR2 SMNVEV (reference sequence). V shed 5 bases, J shed 1 base, and the junction held 4 bases outside the gene matches. The CDR3 has 15 residues. CDR3 sequence: CASSTIAGGTDTQYF. The CDR3 DNA is TGTGCCAGCAGTACCATAGCGGGGGGCACAGATACGCAGTATTTT.

This clonotype is a singleton in its sample. Relative to the germline gene, one junction end is altered; a read error may explain this. J is TRBJ1-5 and V is TRBV20-1; D remains unclear. This CDR3 contains 14 residues. Germline loops: CDR1 DFQATT, CDR2 SNEGSKA (reference sequence). The CDR3 is CSARRAGWDQPQNF. In DNA form, the CDR3 reads TGCAGTGCTAGGCGAGCGGGTTGGGATCAGCCCCAGAATTTT.

Written as DNA, the CDR3 is TGTGCCAGCAGCCGACTAGCGGGGAACACAGATACGCAGTATTTT. It specifies CASSRLAGNTDTQYF. The J gene is TRBJ2-3, the V gene TRBV12-3 or TRBV12-4; TRBD2 aligns across 11 bases. The CDR3 runs 15 residues. V shed 6 bases, J shed 2 bases, and the junction held 4 bases outside the gene matches.

In its sample, this clonotype was seen a few times. The J gene is TRBJ2-5, the V gene TRBV20-1, with TRBD2 matching 7 bases. This CDR3 has 15 residues. Trimming at V came to 6 bases and at J to 1 base, leaving 11 bases not matched to a gene. Germline lookup yields CDR1 DFQATT and CDR2 SNEGSKA (reference sequence). The CDR3 loop reads CSAHPRAGVQETQYF. As DNA, the CDR3 is TGCAGTGCGCACCCAAGGGCGGGGGTCCAAGAGACCCAGTACTTC.

This clonotype has a handful of counts. The chain carries TRBV28 and TRBJ1-3, with D unresolved. V lost 5 bases, J lost 1 base, and 9 bases lay in between. The CDR3 length is 14 residues. CDR1 is MDHEN, CDR2 SYDVKM, per germline. The CDR3 spells CASSPPGSGNTIYF. The CDR3 DNA sequence: TGTGCCAGCAGTCCCCCCGGGTCTGGAAACACCATATATTTT.

This rearrangement joins TRBV14 to TRBJ2-1; unclear D gene. The CDR3 contains 16 residues. Germline values: CDR1 SGHDN, CDR2 FVKESK. The V gene lost 0 bases and the J gene lost 2 bases, with 11 bases spanning the gap. The chain's CDR3 is CASSQDLGRTYNEQFF. Written as DNA, the CDR3 is TGTGCCAGCAGCCAAGATCTCGGCAGGACCTACAATGAGCAGTTCTTC.

V is TRBV5-4 and J is TRBJ2-7, with 14 bases that match TRBD2. This CDR3 is built from 14 residues. V dropped 4 bases and J dropped 7; count of bases not matched to a gene: 4. CDR1 SGHNT and CDR2 YYREEE come from the germline V gene (reference sequence). The CDR3 reads CASSPRLAGGEQYV. The CDR3, as DNA: TGTGCCAGCAGCCCCCGACTAGCGGGGGGGGAGCAGTACGTC.

The chain couples TRBV29-1 to TRBJ1-1; D is unclear. CDR1 and CDR2 (germline): SQVTM, ANQGSEA. The CDR3 sequence is 11 residues long. Trimming took 7 bases from V and 4 from J, leaving 10 bases between them. The CDR3 nucleotides read TGCAGCGCTGACACATTCACTGAAGCTTTCTTT. This gives the protein CSADTFTEAFF.

A note on this clonotype: Since a much larger clone is just one base distant, this may be a read error. The J gene is TRBJ2-1, the V gene TRBV6-1; no clear D. The CDR3 runs to 12 residues. Germline V CDR1 and CDR2: MNHNS, SASEGT. CDR3 nucleotide sequence: TGTGCCACCCCTCTTACCTACAATGAGAAGTTCTTC. Amino acid sequence: CATPLTYNEKFF.

A remark on this clonotype: The junction differs from germline at one of its ends, possibly a read error. The chain is built from TRBV15 and TRBJ1-5; D gene ambiguous. Germline V CDR1 and CDR2: LNHNV, YYDKDF (reference sequence). The CDR3 contains 14 residues. CDR3 DNA: TGCGCCACTACGACGGACTATAGCAATCAGCCCCAGCATTTT. This sequence encodes CATTTDYSNQPQHF.

The chain has TRBV7-2 and TRBJ1-1, with 8 bases identical to TRBD1. V dropped 1 base and J dropped 1; count of bases not matched to a gene: 2. CDR1 and CDR2 from the germline V gene are SGHTA and FQGNSA. There are 15 residues in the CDR3. CDR3 in amino acids: CASSLGDRGNTEAFF. For the CDR3, the DNA is TGTGCCAGCAGCTTAGGTGACAGGGGGAACACTGAAGCTTTCTTT.